The 18 T cell receptor beta chains below were found in one sample sequenced in a study of early T cells in non-severe SARS-CoV-2 infection. From the 5' RACE reads, TCRdb called clonotypes with MiXCR, one entry per CDR3 protein. This table holds 50,000 to 65,000 distinct CDR3 sequences, around 19% found once. Material: whole blood, obtained at baseline. Source of these receptors: an adult who was a healthcare worker with PCR-confirmed SARS-CoV-2 infection or an uninfected control (not recorded which).

The chain is built from TRBV7-2 and TRBJ2-2; D perhaps matches TRBD2 (7 bases). The CDR3 contains 15 residues. Trimming removed 1 base from V and 4 bases from J, with 10 bases in between. The germline V gene has CDR1 SGHTA and CDR2 FQGNSA. In nucleotides, the CDR3 is TGTGCCAGCAGCTTAGTCGGGGGGCCCACCGGGGAGCTGTTTTTT. Encoded protein: CASSLVGGPTGELFF.

This clonotype was counted at least ten times. The gene calls are TRBV12-3 or TRBV12-4 and TRBJ2-7; D ambiguous. The CDR3 covers 14 residues. V lost 3 bases to trimming and J lost 2 bases, with 11 bases between them. The CDR3 nucleotides read TGTGCCAGCAGTTTTCGACATGCGACCTACGAGCAGTACTTC. It is translated as CASSFRHATYEQYF.

This clonotype was recorded many times. The chain has TRBV12-3 or TRBV12-4 and TRBJ1-4; no clear D gene. Between the trimmed V and J ends, which lost 3 bases and 4 bases, there was a span of 3 bases. This CDR3 has 12 residues. The CDR3 loop reads CASSLRNEKLFF. In DNA, the CDR3 is TGTGCCAGCAGTTTGCGTAATGAAAAACTGTTTTTT.

V usage is TRBV6-1 and J usage is TRBJ2-7, with 10 bases aligning to TRBD2. Germline trimming cut 5 bases from V and 3 bases from J; bases unmatched to any gene: 1. Germline assignment: CDR1 MNHNS and CDR2 SASEGT. The CDR3 runs 13 residues. CDR3 bases: TGTGCCAGCAGTACTAGCGGGAACTACGAGCAGTACTTC. It codes for CASSTSGNYEQYF.

This rearrangement joins TRBV20-1 to TRBJ2-7; TRBD1 agrees at 7 bases. V lost 5 bases, J lost 0 bases, and 7 bases stayed unmatched. The CDR3 extends over 14 amino acids. The germline V gene encodes CDR1 DFQATT and CDR2 SNEGSKA (reference sequence). CDR3 residues: CSAQDRLSSYEQYF. The CDR3 DNA reads as TGCAGTGCTCAGGACAGGCTAAGCTCCTACGAGCAGTACTTC.

There are many counts of this clonotype. The V gene is TRBV7-8, the J gene TRBJ2-1, with D possibly being TRBD1 (5 bases). The ends were cut back, 5 bases at V and 8 bases at J, with 7 bases in the middle. The CDR3 contains 11 residues. Per the germline V gene, CDR1 is SGHVS and CDR2 is FQNEAQ. The CDR3 here is CASSRGYEQFF. The DNA of the CDR3 is TGTGCCAGCAGCAGGGGTTATGAGCAGTTCTTC.

This clonotype was observed at least ten times. The J gene is TRBJ2-2, the V gene TRBV6-4; no reliable D call. Trimming pared 6 bases from V and 1 base from J, leaving 6 bases between. Per the germline V gene, CDR1 is MRHNA and CDR2 is SNTAGT. CDR3 size: 13 residues. This CDR3 is CASSPENTGELFF. CDR3 bases: TGTGCCAGCAGCCCGGAGAACACCGGGGAGCTGTTTTTT.

This clonotype was recorded a few times. The chain employs TRBV6-2 or TRBV6-3 and TRBJ2-5; D remains ambiguous. The germline CDR1 and CDR2 sequences are MNHEY and SVGEGT. Trimming took 0 bases from V and 4 from J, leaving 3 bases between them. The CDR3 spans 12 residues. The CDR3 nucleotides read TGTGCCAGCAGTTACTCTCCAGAGACCCAGTACTTC. It yields the protein CASSYSPETQYF.

V is TRBV5-4 and J is TRBJ2-7; the D gene is possibly TRBD2 (5 bases). V was shortened by 0 bases and J by 0 bases, with 10 bases between the two germline ends. Germline CDR1 reads SGHNT; CDR2 reads YYREEE (reference sequence). CDR3 length: 15 amino acids. In nucleotides, the CDR3 is TGTGCCAGCAGCTTGGGGAGGAAAAGCTCCTACGAGCAGTACTTC. Translation: CASSLGRKSSYEQYF.

This clonotype was found a few times. The chain carries TRBV7-9 and TRBJ1-1; tentatively, D is TRBD1 (6 bases). CDR3 length: 15 residues. V shed 5 bases and J shed 5 bases, with 18 bases lying between them. Per the germline V gene, CDR1 is SEHNR and CDR2 is FQNEAQ (reference sequence). The CDR3 region has the DNA TGTGCCAGCAGCCCTACTACAGGGAGGAGGACTGAAGCTTTCTTT. Translation: CASSPTTGRRTEAFF.

The chain couples TRBV6-2 or TRBV6-3 to TRBJ2-5; 10 bases map to TRBD2. CDR1 MNHEY and CDR2 SVGEGT come from the germline V gene. The length of the CDR3 is 15 residues. V was pared by 0 bases and J by 6 bases, with 4 bases of the junction left unmatched. CDR3 sequence reads: CASSYSGTSEQTQYF. The CDR3 bases are TGTGCCAGCAGTTACTCTGGGACTAGCGAACAGACCCAGTACTTC.

The V call is TRBV7-2, the J call TRBJ1-5; D may be TRBD1 (6 bases). Trimming stripped 1 base from V and 2 bases from J, with 9 bases between. CDR3 length: 15 amino acids. Germline V gene data show CDR1 as SGHTA and CDR2 as FQGNSA. This CDR3 is CASSLGTDGNQPQHF. The CDR3 nucleotides read TGTGCCAGCAGCTTAGGGACAGACGGCAATCAGCCCCAGCATTTT.

The rearrangement links TRBV20-1 to TRBJ1-6; TRBD1 might be the D (6 bases). The germline CDR1 and CDR2 sequences are DFQATT and SNEGSKA (reference sequence). With 2 bases removed from V and 6 bases from J, the gap between germline ends came to 14 bases. The CDR3 length is 15 residues. DNA of the CDR3: TGCAGTGCTAGAAAAGAGGACAGATCTAATTCACCCCTCCACTTT. Protein sequence: CSARKEDRSNSPLHF.

This clonotype occurred a few times. This chain connects TRBV6-5 to TRBJ1-2; D is possibly TRBD1 (5 bases). CDR3 length: 13 residues. Trimming stripped 7 bases from V and 3 bases from J, with 12 bases between. Germline V gene lookup returns CDR1 MNHEY and CDR2 SVGAGI. The CDR3, as DNA: TGTGCCAGCACCTGGGACCGAGACTATGGCTACACCTTC. It encodes CASTWDRDYGYTF.

The chain has TRBV5-1 and TRBJ2-5; perhaps D is TRBD1 or TRBD2 (5 bases each). The CDR3 runs 14 residues. CDR1 is SGHRS and CDR2 is YFSETQ in the germline V gene. V shed 6 bases and J shed 5 bases, with 17 bases lying between them. This chain's CDR3 is CASMQEGFRETQYF. The CDR3 DNA reads TGCGCCAGCATGCAAGAGGGGTTTCGGGAGACCCAGTACTTC.

This clonotype was counted a few times. The chain carries TRBV5-5 and TRBJ2-1, with D possibly being TRBD1 (6 bases). This CDR3 spans 15 amino acids. Trimming removed 2 bases at V and 2 bases at J, with 11 bases between. Germline V CDR1 and CDR2: SGHKS, YYEKEE (reference sequence). This CDR3 reads CASSFGQQPYNEQFF. CDR3 sequence (DNA): TGTGCCAGCAGCTTTGGACAGCAGCCCTACAATGAGCAGTTCTTC.

This clonotype came up a few times. J is TRBJ2-1 and V is TRBV28; possibly TRBD2 for D (5 bases). This CDR3 has 15 residues. Trimming removed 4 bases at V and 10 bases at J, with 20 bases between. From germline, CDR1 is MDHEN and CDR2 SYDVKM. The CDR3 coding sequence is TGTGCCAGCAGTTCCACAAGGACTCGCCCGGCGGAGCAGTTCTTC. Translating it yields CASSSTRTRPAEQFF.

The gene calls are TRBV4-3 and TRBJ2-7; 8 nucleotides agree with TRBD1. This CDR3 contains 15 residues. J was trimmed by 3 bases and V by 1 base; bases with no gene match: 5. Looked up from germline, CDR1 is LGHNA and CDR2 is YSLEER. The CDR3 sequence is CASSQVWTGHYEQYF. CDR3 nucleotide sequence: TGCGCCAGCAGCCAAGTTTGGACAGGGCACTACGAGCAGTACTTC.